This TCR beta chain was profiled in a study of blood T cells in healthy people across ages. The study's findings and limits: Estimates of total diversity, which came from one million sequenced T cells, were considered to be underestimates.

Each donor had about 9.6 milliliters of peripheral blood drawn. Concerning this clonotype: The antigen is unknown.

Germline CDR1 SGHAT, CDR2 FQNNGV. CDR3 length equals 15 residues. The V and J ends lost 4 bases and 6 bases respectively, with 13 bases between them. Together with a sample-barcoded 5' primer, a J-beta primer mix was included in a second PCR lasting about 7 to 11 cycles. The template-switch adaptor was a 5' adaptor with 12 random nucleotides. It tagged each cDNA molecule. There were at least 3 million CDR3-containing paired-end reads obtained from each sample. From the 5' RACE reads, TCRdb called clonotypes with MiXCR, one entry per CDR3 protein. This repertoire shows about 780,000 distinct CDR3 sequences, more than 35% found once; its top ten account for 18%.

The receptor comes from an elderly man in good health. Specimen: blood. The chain carries TRBV11-2 and TRBJ1-6, with unresolved D. The CDR3 region is CASSSEGRANSPLHF. The CDR3 DNA reads as TGTGCCAGCAGCTCCGAAGGAAGAGCTAATTCACCCCTCCACTTT.